This TCR beta chain was found in a study of cytomegalovirus exposure and HLA in healthy donors. General study points: Accounts indicate the classifier identified cytomegalovirus status with strong specificity and sensitivity. Through in vitro validation, three CMV-associated chains were shown to be specific for CMV antigens. The study designated 150 to 200 TCR beta chains cytomegalovirus-associated. Most TCR sequences were seen very rarely across donors, but some public TCRs occurred in many.

The CDR3 has 13 amino acids. CDR1 and CDR2 from the germline V gene are SNHLY and FYNNEI. V trimming: 8 bases; J trimming: 7 bases; junction bases outside the gene matches: 4. Details on this clone: The antigen is undetermined.

Sequencing was performed with immunoSEQ multiplex PCR; in TCRdb, only in-frame clones are kept and a portion is missing. The sample has about 97,000 clones, around 96% seen once. Input material: PBMCs. The gene calls are TRBV2 and TRBJ1-4; 10 bases line up with TRBD1. This sequence was found in a woman aged 18-29 years in good health and CMV-seronegative. The DNA for the CDR3 is TGTGCCAGCCGGGACAGGGGTCCTGAAAAACTGTTTTTT. This encodes CASRDRGPEKLFF.